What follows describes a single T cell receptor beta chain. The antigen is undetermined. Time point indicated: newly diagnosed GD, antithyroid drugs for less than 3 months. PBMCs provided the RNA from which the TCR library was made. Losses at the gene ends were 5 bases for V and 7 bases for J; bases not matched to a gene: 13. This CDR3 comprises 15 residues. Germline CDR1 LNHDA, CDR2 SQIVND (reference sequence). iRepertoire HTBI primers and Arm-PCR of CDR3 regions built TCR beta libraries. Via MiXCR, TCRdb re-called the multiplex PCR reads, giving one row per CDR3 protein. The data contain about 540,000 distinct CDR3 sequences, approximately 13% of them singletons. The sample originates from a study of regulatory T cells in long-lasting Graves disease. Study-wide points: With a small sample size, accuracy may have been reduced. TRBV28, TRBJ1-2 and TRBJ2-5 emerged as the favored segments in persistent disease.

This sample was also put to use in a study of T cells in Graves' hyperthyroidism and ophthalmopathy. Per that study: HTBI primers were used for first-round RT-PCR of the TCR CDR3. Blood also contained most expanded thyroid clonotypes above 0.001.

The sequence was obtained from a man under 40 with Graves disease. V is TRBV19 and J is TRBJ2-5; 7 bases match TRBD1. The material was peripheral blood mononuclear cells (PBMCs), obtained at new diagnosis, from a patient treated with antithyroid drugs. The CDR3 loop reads CASSEDRSPKVTQYF. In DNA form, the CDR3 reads TGTGCCAGTAGTGAGGACAGGTCCCCAAAGGTGACCCAGTACTTC.